A selection of T cell receptor beta chains follows, all from one sample in a study of T cell changes during pregnancy in multiple sclerosis. Data came from immunoSEQ multiplex PCR; TCRdb stores just in-frame clones and leaves some out. The sample consists of tens of thousands of clones, just over 90% of them appearing once. The source was CD8+ T cells from peripheral blood mononuclear cells, collected in the second trimester of pregnancy. These receptors were collected from a female donor with multiple sclerosis, enrolled in a pregnancy study. CDR3s include the opening cysteine and the closing phenylalanine or tryptophan. D genes are given only for firm matches. Clone size is shown for a subset of rows, as once, few, many or a class of expanded clone.

v_call: TRBV27; j_call: TRBJ2-7; d_call: TRBD2; clone_size: medium-sized; cdr3_nt: TGTGCCAGCAGTTTCGTGACTAGCGGGAGTTACGAGCAGTACTTC; cdr3_aa: CASSFVTSGSYEQYF
v_call: TRBV2; j_call: TRBJ2-2; d_call: TRBD2; clone_size: -; cdr3_nt: TGTGCCAGCAGTGAGACTAGCGGGAGTACCGGGGAGCTGTTTTTT; cdr3_aa: CASSETSGSTGELFF
v_call: TRBV6-5; j_call: TRBJ1-1; d_call: -; clone_size: -; cdr3_nt: TGTGCCAGCAGTTACTCATGGCAGAACACTGAAGCTTTCTTT; cdr3_aa: CASSYSWQNTEAFF
v_call: TRBV7-8; j_call: TRBJ1-5; d_call: -; clone_size: -; cdr3_nt: TGTGCCAGCAGCTTAGTCACAGATAGCAATCAGCCCCAGCATTTT; cdr3_aa: CASSLVTDSNQPQHF
v_call: TRBV30; j_call: TRBJ2-2; d_call: TRBD2; clone_size: -; cdr3_nt: TGTGCCTGGTGGCCCCCCGGGCAGGGAGGGTACACCGGGGAGCTGTTTTTT; cdr3_aa: CAWWPPGQGGYTGELFF
v_call: TRBV9; j_call: TRBJ2-1; d_call: TRBD2; clone_size: -; cdr3_nt: TGTGCCAGCAGCGTAGCTAGCGGGATTATAGATGAGCAGTTCTTC; cdr3_aa: CASSVASGIIDEQFF
v_call: TRBV5-8; j_call: TRBJ1-5; d_call: -; clone_size: -; cdr3_nt: TGTGCCAGCAGTCGGGGGTGGGTAAGCAATCAGCCCCAGCATTTT; cdr3_aa: CASSRGWVSNQPQHF
v_call: TRBV4-2; j_call: TRBJ1-1; d_call: -; clone_size: few; cdr3_nt: TGTGCCAGTCAAGCGCGGGGGGAAGCTTTCTTT; cdr3_aa: CASQARGEAFF
v_call: TRBV7-9; j_call: TRBJ1-1; d_call: -; clone_size: -; cdr3_nt: TGTGCCAGCAGTTCCCCCACACGGAACACTGAAGCTTTCTTT; cdr3_aa: CASSSPTRNTEAFF
v_call: TRBV5-5; j_call: TRBJ2-1; d_call: TRBD1; clone_size: -; cdr3_nt: TGTGCCAGCAGCTTTTGGCAGGGGACAGGGAATCGAGGTGAGCAGTTCTTC; cdr3_aa: CASSFWQGTGNRGEQFF
v_call: TRBV7-9; j_call: TRBJ2-7; d_call: TRBD2; clone_size: -; cdr3_nt: TGTGCCAGCAGCCCAGGGACTAGTGCCGAGCAGTACTTC; cdr3_aa: CASSPGTSAEQYF
v_call: TRBV6-5; j_call: TRBJ2-2; d_call: -; clone_size: -; cdr3_nt: TGTGCCAGCAGTTACAGCGGGCCCGGGGAGCTGTTTTTT; cdr3_aa: CASSYSGPGELFF
v_call: TRBV9; j_call: TRBJ1-3; d_call: -; clone_size: -; cdr3_nt: TGTGCCAGCAGCGCTTTAGGGGTTTCTGGAAACACCATATATTTT; cdr3_aa: CASSALGVSGNTIYF
v_call: TRBV2; j_call: TRBJ1-2; d_call: -; clone_size: few; cdr3_nt: TGTGCCTCCAGGGTTGGGGGCCACACCTTC; cdr3_aa: CASRVGGHTF
v_call: TRBV4-3; j_call: TRBJ2-7; d_call: -; clone_size: -; cdr3_nt: TGCGCCAGCAGCCAAGATCAGGGTTACGAGCAGTACTTC; cdr3_aa: CASSQDQGYEQYF
v_call: TRBV18; j_call: TRBJ2-1; d_call: TRBD1; clone_size: -; cdr3_nt: TGTGCCAGCTCACCATACGGACAGGGGGGATTAAGGGATGAGCAGTTCTTC; cdr3_aa: CASSPYGQGGLRDEQFF
v_call: TRBV19; j_call: TRBJ1-3; d_call: -; clone_size: once; cdr3_nt: TGTGCCAGTTTGACAAGCTCTGGAAACACCATATATTTT; cdr3_aa: CASLTSSGNTIYF
v_call: TRBV29-1; j_call: TRBJ1-1; d_call: -; clone_size: -; cdr3_nt: TGCAGCGTTGAAGAGGGGGTGGGGGCCATGAACACTGAAGCTTTCTTT; cdr3_aa: CSVEEGVGAMNTEAFF
v_call: TRBV19; j_call: TRBJ1-5; d_call: -; clone_size: -; cdr3_nt: TGTGCCAGTAGTATAGATCGGACAGCTCCTCATTTT; cdr3_aa: CASSIDRTAPHF
v_call: TRBV11-2; j_call: TRBJ2-1; d_call: TRBD2; clone_size: -; cdr3_nt: TGTGCCAGCAGCTTAGCGGGGAGAGGGAGGGGTAATGAGCAGTTCTTC; cdr3_aa: CASSLAGRGRGNEQFF
v_call: TRBV9; j_call: TRBJ1-2; d_call: -; clone_size: -; cdr3_nt: TGTGCCAGCAGCGTCCCGGGGGGCTACACCTTC; cdr3_aa: CASSVPGGYTF
v_call: TRBV11-2; j_call: TRBJ2-7; d_call: TRBD2; clone_size: -; cdr3_nt: TGTGCCAGCAGCTCGGGAGGCCCCTCCTACGAGCAGTACTTC; cdr3_aa: CASSSGGPSYEQYF
v_call: TRBV2; j_call: TRBJ1-1; d_call: TRBD1; clone_size: -; cdr3_nt: TGTGCCAGCAGTTGGGGACAGATTAACACTGAAGCTTTCTTT; cdr3_aa: CASSWGQINTEAFF
v_call: TRBV28; j_call: TRBJ2-7; d_call: -; clone_size: once; cdr3_nt: TGTGCCAGCAGTACAACCGAGCGATTGAGGGAGCAGTACTTC; cdr3_aa: CASSTTERLREQYF
v_call: TRBV4-1; j_call: TRBJ1-5; d_call: -; clone_size: -; cdr3_nt: TGCGCCAGCAGCCACACGGGGACAAACAATCAGCCCCAGCATTTT; cdr3_aa: CASSHTGTNNQPQHF
v_call: TRBV28; j_call: TRBJ2-1; d_call: -; clone_size: -; cdr3_nt: TGTGCCAGCAGCCGCTTCCGGTCCGAGCAGTTCTTC; cdr3_aa: CASSRFRSEQFF
v_call: TRBV25-1; j_call: TRBJ2-1; d_call: -; clone_size: once; cdr3_nt: TGTGCCAGCAGTGAATATAGTGCGGGCCCGTACAATGAGCAGTTCTTC; cdr3_aa: CASSEYSAGPYNEQFF
v_call: TRBV27; j_call: TRBJ2-2; d_call: -; clone_size: -; cdr3_nt: TGTGCCAGCAGTTGGTCGGGTCACACCGGGGAGCTGTTTTTT; cdr3_aa: CASSWSGHTGELFF
v_call: TRBV19; j_call: TRBJ2-1; d_call: TRBD2; clone_size: once; cdr3_nt: TGTGCCAGTAGTATAGTAGCGGGAGGGCCGAACAATGAGCAGTTCTTC; cdr3_aa: CASSIVAGGPNNEQFF
v_call: TRBV25-1; j_call: TRBJ1-1; d_call: -; clone_size: -; cdr3_nt: TGTGCCAGCAGGACAAGCACTGAAGCTTTCTTT; cdr3_aa: CASRTSTEAFF
v_call: TRBV7-8; j_call: TRBJ2-7; d_call: -; clone_size: -; cdr3_nt: TGTGCCAGCAGCTTAGGATCGTGGGGTGCAGGGGGGTCCTACGAGCAGTACTTC; cdr3_aa: CASSLGSWGAGGSYEQYF
v_call: TRBV29-1; j_call: TRBJ1-1; d_call: -; clone_size: -; cdr3_nt: TGCAGCGTTGAGTTAAACACTGAAGCTTTCTTT; cdr3_aa: CSVELNTEAFF
v_call: TRBV29-1; j_call: TRBJ1-1; d_call: -; clone_size: -; cdr3_nt: TGCAGCGGATCGGAGGGCTCTGAAGCTTTCTTT; cdr3_aa: CSGSEGSEAFF
v_call: TRBV18; j_call: TRBJ1-4; d_call: -; clone_size: -; cdr3_nt: TGTGCCAGCTCACCACTAAGGTTCCGGCCAGGGAGGAAGGAAAAACTGTTTTTT; cdr3_aa: CASSPLRFRPGRKEKLFF
v_call: TRBV4-1; j_call: TRBJ2-7; d_call: TRBD1; clone_size: -; cdr3_nt: TGCGCCAGCAGACAGGGGTTATCCTACGAGCAGTACTTC; cdr3_aa: CASRQGLSYEQYF
v_call: TRBV7-9; j_call: TRBJ1-1; d_call: TRBD1; clone_size: -; cdr3_nt: TGTGCCAGCAGCTTAGAACAGGGGTTGGTTACTGAAGCTTTCTTT; cdr3_aa: CASSLEQGLVTEAFF
v_call: TRBV10-1; j_call: TRBJ1-4; d_call: -; clone_size: -; cdr3_nt: TGCGCCAGCAGACGAGAACGGCGGTCCAATGAAAAACTGTTTTTT; cdr3_aa: CASRRERRSNEKLFF
v_call: TRBV5-4; j_call: TRBJ1-4; d_call: TRBD1; clone_size: -; cdr3_nt: TGTGCCAGCAGTTACCTACAGGGGACGACAGTCGAAAAACTGTTTTTT; cdr3_aa: CASSYLQGTTVEKLFF
v_call: TRBV11-2; j_call: TRBJ1-5; d_call: -; clone_size: -; cdr3_nt: TGTGCCAGCAGCTTAGATGGAGGTCAGCCCCAGCATTTT; cdr3_aa: CASSLDGGQPQHF